Listed below are T cell receptor beta chains from one sample, sequenced in a study of T cells in localized non-small cell lung cancer. Profiled with immunoSEQ multiplex PCR; TCRdb holds only in-frame clones, not every one. Altogether around 91,000 clones are present, 87% being singletons, with the ten largest covering about 16%. The sample here was peripheral blood, taken before any cancer treatment. Every receptor here comes from a man aged 35 to 69 with stage I squamous cell lung carcinoma. Each CDR3 is given with its conserved first and last residue. The order of the fields is J gene, V gene, clone size, D gene, CDR3 DNA, CDR3 protein. The D gene is left open where the match is weak. Clone size is shown for a subset of rows, as once, few, many or a class of expanded clone.

>TRBJ1-5|TRBV5-1|once|TRBD1
TGCGCCAGCAGCTTGGTCGCAGGGGGAGGTCAGCCCCAGCATTTT
CASSLVAGGGQPQHF
>TRBJ1-2|TRBV27|NA|NA
TGTGCCAGCAGTTTATCGGGGGGCGGGTATGGCTACACCTTC
CASSLSGGGYGYTF
>TRBJ1-5|TRBV11-2|NA|NA
TGTGCCAGCAGCTTGGAAGGGGATCAGCCCCAGCATTTT
CASSLEGDQPQHF
>TRBJ2-5|TRBV2|few|NA
TGTGCCAGCAGGGCGAGTCAGGACGGGGCCCAGTACTTC
CASRASQDGAQYF
>TRBJ1-1|TRBV7-9|NA|TRBD1
TGTGCCAGCAGCTTAGGACAGGGCCGACAACACGCTGAAGCTTTCTTT
CASSLGQGRQHAEAFF
>TRBJ1-2|TRBV19|NA|TRBD1
TGTGCCAGTAGACCGACAGGGGTCGGCTATGGCTACACCTTC
CASRPTGVGYGYTF
>TRBJ2-7|TRBV5-4|NA|NA
TGTGCCACGAGACAGGATTTCTCCTACGAGCAGTACTTC
CATRQDFSYEQYF
>TRBJ2-4|TRBV4-1|NA|TRBD2
TGCGCCAGCAGCCAAGGATCTGAGCGGGGGGCTCTACCTGCCAAAAACATTCAGTACTTC
CASSQGSERGALPAKNIQYF
>TRBJ1-6|TRBV25-1|NA|NA
TGTGCCAGCGCGACCCGTGATAATTCACCCCTCCACTTT
CASATRDNSPLHF
>TRBJ1-2|TRBV5-1|once|NA
TGCGCCAGCAGCCTACAGGCTTCTAGCGGCTACACCTTC
CASSLQASSGYTF
>TRBJ2-3|TRBV2|NA|NA
TGTGCCAGAAGGGGATCCCGCTATGGCACAGATACGCAGTATTTT
CARRGSRYGTDTQYF
>TRBJ1-1|TRBV5-1|NA|NA
TGCGCCAGCAGCTTAACCAGGGAGTGGAACACTGAAGCTTTCTTT
CASSLTREWNTEAFF
>TRBJ2-7|TRBV5-4|few|NA
TGTGCCAGCAGTTGGGCAGGCTACGAGCAGTACTTC
CASSWAGYEQYF
>TRBJ2-5|TRBV28|NA|TRBD1
TGTGCCAGCTGCAGACAGGGACGAGAGACCCAGTACTTC
CASCRQGRETQYF
>TRBJ2-1|TRBV18|NA|NA
TGTGCCAGCTCACCAGTAGGGGCAGGCACCTACAATGAGCAGTTCTTC
CASSPVGAGTYNEQFF
>TRBJ1-1|TRBV10-3|NA|NA
TGTGCCATCAGTGATTCCTGGGAGACTGAAGCTTTCTTT
CAISDSWETEAFF
>TRBJ1-2|TRBV27|NA|NA
TGTGCCAGCAGTTTATCGAACAGGTGGGACTACACCTTC
CASSLSNRWDYTF
>TRBJ1-1|TRBV25-1|NA|TRBD1
TGTGCCAGCAGTGTCCAAGGACAGGGGCTTGAAGCTTTCTTT
CASSVQGQGLEAFF
>TRBJ2-3|TRBV28|NA|NA
TGTGCCAGCAGTTCAGGACAGTTTATCCCCACAGATACGCAGTATTTT
CASSSGQFIPTDTQYF
>TRBJ2-4|TRBV11-1|NA|TRBD1
TGTGCCAGCAGCTTAGTAGCCCCGGGACAGGGCCGAGGGAACATTCAGTACTTC
CASSLVAPGQGRGNIQYF
>TRBJ1-2|TRBV27|NA|NA
TGTGCCAGCAAAGTCTTGGCTGTACCCGACTATGGCTACACCTTC
CASKVLAVPDYGYTF
>TRBJ2-6|TRBV9|NA|TRBD1
TGTGCCAGCAGCTCAAGTACAGGGGGCGAGTCAGGGGCCAACGTCCTGACTTTC
CASSSSTGGESGANVLTF
>TRBJ2-5|TRBV18|NA|TRBD1
TGTGCCAGCGGACAGACAGGGGGCGAAGAGACCCAGTACTTC
CASGQTGGEETQYF